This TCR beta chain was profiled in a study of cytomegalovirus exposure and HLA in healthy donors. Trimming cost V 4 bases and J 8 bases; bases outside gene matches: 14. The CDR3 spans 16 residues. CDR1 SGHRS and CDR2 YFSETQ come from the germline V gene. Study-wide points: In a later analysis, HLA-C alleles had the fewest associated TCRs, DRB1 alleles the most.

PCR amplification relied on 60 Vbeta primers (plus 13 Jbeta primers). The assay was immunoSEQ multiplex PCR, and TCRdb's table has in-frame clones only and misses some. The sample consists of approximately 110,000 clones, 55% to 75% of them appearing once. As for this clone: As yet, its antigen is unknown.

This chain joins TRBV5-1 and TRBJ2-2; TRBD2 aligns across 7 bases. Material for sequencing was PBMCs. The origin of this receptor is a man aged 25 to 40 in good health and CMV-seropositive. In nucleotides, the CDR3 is TGCGCCAGCAGCCCCGGTGCTAGCGGATCATTTGGGGAGCTGTTTTTT. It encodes CASSPGASGSFGELFF. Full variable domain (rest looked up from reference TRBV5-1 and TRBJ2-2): KAGVTQTPRYLIKTRGQQVTLSCSPISGHRSVSWYQQTPGQGLQFLFEYFSETQRNKGNFPGRFSGRQFSNSRSEMNVSTLELGDSALYLCASSPGASGSFGELFFGEGSRLTVL.